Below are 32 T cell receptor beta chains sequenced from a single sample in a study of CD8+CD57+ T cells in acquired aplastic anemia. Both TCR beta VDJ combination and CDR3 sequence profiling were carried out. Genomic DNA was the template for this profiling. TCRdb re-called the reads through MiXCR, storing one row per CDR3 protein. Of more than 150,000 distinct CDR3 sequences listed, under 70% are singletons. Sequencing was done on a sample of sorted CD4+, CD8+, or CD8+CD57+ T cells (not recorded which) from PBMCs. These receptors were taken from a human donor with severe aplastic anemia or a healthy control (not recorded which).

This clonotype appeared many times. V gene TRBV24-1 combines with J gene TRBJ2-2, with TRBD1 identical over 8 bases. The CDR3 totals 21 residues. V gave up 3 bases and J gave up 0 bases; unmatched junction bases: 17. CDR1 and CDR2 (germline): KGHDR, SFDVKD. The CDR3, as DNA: TGTGCCACCAGTGATCCCCGGACAGGGTCGGACGGGTACTCGAACACCGGGGAGCTGTTTTTT. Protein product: CATSDPRTGSDGYSNTGELFF.

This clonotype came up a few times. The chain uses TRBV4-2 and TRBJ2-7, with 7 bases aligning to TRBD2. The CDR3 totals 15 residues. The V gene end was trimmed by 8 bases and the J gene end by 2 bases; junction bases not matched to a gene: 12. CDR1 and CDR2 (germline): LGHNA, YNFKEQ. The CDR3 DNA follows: TGTGCCAGCCAACGGGAGGCAGGAAGCGCCTACGAGCAGTACTTC. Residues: CASQREAGSAYEQYF.

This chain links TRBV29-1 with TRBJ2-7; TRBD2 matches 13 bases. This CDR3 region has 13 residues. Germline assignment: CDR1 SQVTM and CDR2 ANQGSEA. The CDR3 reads CSGLAGVLYEQYF. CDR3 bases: TGCAGTGGACTAGCGGGGGTACTCTACGAGCAGTACTTC.

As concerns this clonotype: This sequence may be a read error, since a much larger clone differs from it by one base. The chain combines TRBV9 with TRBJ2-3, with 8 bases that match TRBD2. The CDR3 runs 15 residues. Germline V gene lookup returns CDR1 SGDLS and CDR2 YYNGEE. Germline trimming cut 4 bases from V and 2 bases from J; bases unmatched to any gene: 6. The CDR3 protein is CASSLGGGLTDTQYF. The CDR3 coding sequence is TGTGCCAGCAGCTTGGGCGGGGGGCTCACAGATACGCAGTATTTT.

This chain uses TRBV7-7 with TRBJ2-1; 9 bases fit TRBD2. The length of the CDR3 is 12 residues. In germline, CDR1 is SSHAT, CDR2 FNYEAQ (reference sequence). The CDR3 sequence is CASFSGSNEQFF. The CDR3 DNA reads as TGTGCTAGCTTTAGCGGGAGCAATGAGCAGTTCTTC. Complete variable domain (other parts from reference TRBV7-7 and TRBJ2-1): GAGVSQSPRYKVTKRGQDVTLRCDPISSHATLYWYQQALGQGPEFLTYFNYEAQPDKSGLPSDRFSAERPEGSISTLTIQRTEQRDSAMYRCASFSGSNEQFFGPGTRLTVL.

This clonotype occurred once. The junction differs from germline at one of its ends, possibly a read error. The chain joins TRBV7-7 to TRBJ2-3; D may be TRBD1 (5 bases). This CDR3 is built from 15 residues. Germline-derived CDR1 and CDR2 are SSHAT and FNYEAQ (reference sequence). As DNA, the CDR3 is TGTGCTAGCAGCCTAAATCAGGGTAGCACAGATACGCGGTATTTT. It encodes CASSLNQGSTDTRYF.

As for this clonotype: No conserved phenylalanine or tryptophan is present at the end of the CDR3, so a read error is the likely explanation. CDR3 amino acids: CASSVGQGDGSPLHL. In DNA, the CDR3 is TGTGCCAGCAGCGTAGGTCAGGGGGATGGTTCACCCCTCCACCTT. The chain uses TRBV9 and TRBJ1-6, with 7 bases aligning to TRBD1. CDR1 SGDLS and CDR2 YYNGEE come from the germline V gene. The CDR3 extends over 15 amino acids. Trimming cost V 0 bases and J 9 bases; bases outside gene matches: 6.

The DNA for the CDR3 is TGTGCCAGCAGCCAGGGCCTCAGCTCCTACAATGAGCAGTTCTTC. Protein product: CASSQGLSSYNEQFF. The V and J genes are TRBV7-2 and TRBJ2-1; perhaps TRBD1 as D (5 bases). Trimming took 5 bases from V and 0 from J, leaving 11 bases between them. The CDR3 has 15 residues. Germline lookup yields CDR1 SGHTA and CDR2 FQGNSA.

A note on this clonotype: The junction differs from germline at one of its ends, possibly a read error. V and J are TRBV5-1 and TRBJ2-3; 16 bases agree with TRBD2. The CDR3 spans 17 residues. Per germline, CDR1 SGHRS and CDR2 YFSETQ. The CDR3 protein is CASSSPGLAGGPDTQYF. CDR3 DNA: TGTGCCAGCAGCTCTCCGGGACTAGCGGGGGGGCCAGATACGCAGTATTTT. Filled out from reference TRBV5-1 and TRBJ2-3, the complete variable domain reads KAGVTQTPRYLIKTRGQQVTLSCSPISGHRSVSWYQQTPGQGLQFLFEYFSETQRNKGNFPGRFSGRQFSNSRSEMNVSTLELGDSALYLCASSSPGLAGGPDTQYFGPGTRLTVL.

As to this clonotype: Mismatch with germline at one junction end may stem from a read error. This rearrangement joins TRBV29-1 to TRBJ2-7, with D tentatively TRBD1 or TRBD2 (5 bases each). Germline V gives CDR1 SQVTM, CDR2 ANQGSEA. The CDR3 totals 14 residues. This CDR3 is CGVEGSGTYYERYF. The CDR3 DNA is TGCGGCGTTGAAGGCTCCGGGACCTACTACGAGCGGTACTTC.

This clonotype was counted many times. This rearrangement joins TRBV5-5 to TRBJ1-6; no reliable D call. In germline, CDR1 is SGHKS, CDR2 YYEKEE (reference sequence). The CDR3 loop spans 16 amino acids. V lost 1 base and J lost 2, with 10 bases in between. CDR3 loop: CASSLLDRPYNSPLHF. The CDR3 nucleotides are TGTGCCAGCAGCTTGTTAGATCGGCCCTATAATTCACCCCTCCACTTT.

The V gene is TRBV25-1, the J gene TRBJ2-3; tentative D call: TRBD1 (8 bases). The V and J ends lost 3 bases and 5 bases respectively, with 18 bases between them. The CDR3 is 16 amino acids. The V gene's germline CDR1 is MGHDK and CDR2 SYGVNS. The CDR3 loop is CASSDPRQGRGDTQYF. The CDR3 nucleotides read TGTGCCAGCAGTGATCCCCGACAGGGGAGGGGAGATACGCAGTATTTT. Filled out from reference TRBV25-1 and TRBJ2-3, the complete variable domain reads EADIYQTPRYLVIGTGKKITLECSQTMGHDKMYWYQQDPGMELHLIHYSYGVNSTEKGDLSSESTVSRIRTEHFPLTLESARPSHTSQYLCASSDPRQGRGDTQYFGPGTRLTVL.

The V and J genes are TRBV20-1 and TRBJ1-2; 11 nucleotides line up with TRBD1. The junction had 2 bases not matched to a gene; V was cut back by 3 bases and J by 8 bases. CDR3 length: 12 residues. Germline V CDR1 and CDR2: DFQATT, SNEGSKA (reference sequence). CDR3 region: CSARDRGLGYTF. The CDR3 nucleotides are TGCAGTGCTAGGGACAGGGGGCTCGGCTACACCTTC.

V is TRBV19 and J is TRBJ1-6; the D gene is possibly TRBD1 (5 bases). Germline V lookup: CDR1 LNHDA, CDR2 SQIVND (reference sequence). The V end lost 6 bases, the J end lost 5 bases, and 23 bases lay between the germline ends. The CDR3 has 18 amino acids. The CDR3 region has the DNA TGTGCCAGTAGCCTTCTCGCGGGACGGCGAAGAAATAATTCACCCCTCCACTTT. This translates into CASSLLAGRRRNNSPLHF.

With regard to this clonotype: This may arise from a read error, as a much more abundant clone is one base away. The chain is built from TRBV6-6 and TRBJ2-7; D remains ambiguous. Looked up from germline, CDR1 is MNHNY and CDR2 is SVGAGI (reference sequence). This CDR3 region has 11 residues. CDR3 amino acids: CASRYSYEQYF. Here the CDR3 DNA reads TGTGCCAGCCGTTACTCCTACGAGCAGTACTTC.

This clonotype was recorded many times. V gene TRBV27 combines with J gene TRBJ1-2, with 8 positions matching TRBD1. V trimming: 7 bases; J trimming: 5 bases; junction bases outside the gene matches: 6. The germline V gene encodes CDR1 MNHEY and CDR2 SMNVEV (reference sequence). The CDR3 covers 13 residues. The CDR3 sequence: CASKLQGEYGYTF. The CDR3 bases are TGTGCCAGCAAACTACAGGGGGAGTATGGCTACACCTTC.

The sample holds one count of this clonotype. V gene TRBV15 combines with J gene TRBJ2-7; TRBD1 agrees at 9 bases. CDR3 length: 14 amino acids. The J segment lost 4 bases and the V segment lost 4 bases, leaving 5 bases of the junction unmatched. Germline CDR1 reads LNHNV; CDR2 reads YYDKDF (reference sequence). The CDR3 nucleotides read TGTGCCACCAGCACCGACAGGGGGGTATACGAGCAGTACTTC. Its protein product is CATSTDRGVYEQYF.

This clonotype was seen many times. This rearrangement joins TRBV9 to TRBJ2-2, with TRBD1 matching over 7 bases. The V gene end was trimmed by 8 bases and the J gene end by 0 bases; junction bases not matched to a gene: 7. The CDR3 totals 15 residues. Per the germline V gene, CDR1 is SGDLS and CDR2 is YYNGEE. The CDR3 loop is CASAPRGPNTGELFF. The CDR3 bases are TGTGCCAGTGCACCGAGGGGGCCGAACACCGGGGAGCTGTTTTTT.

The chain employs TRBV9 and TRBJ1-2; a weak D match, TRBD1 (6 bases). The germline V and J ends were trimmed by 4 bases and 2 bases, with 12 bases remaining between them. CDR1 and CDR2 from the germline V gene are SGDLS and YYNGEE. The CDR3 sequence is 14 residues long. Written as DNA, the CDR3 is TGTGCCAGCAGCCCCCAGGACAGAAACTATGGCTACACCTTC. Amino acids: CASSPQDRNYGYTF.

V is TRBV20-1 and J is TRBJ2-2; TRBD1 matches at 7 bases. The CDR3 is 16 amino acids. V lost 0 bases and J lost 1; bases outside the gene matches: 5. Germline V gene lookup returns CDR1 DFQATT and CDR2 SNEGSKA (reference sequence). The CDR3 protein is CSARDQGQLNTGELFF. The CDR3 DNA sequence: TGCAGTGCTAGAGATCAGGGACAGCTGAACACCGGGGAGCTGTTTTTT.

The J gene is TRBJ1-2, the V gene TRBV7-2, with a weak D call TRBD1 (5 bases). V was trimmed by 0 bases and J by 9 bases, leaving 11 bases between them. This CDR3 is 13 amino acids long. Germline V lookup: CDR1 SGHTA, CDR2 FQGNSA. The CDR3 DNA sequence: TGTGCCAGCAGCTTAGCCGGGGCGCGAAGCTACACCTTC. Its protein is CASSLAGARSYTF.

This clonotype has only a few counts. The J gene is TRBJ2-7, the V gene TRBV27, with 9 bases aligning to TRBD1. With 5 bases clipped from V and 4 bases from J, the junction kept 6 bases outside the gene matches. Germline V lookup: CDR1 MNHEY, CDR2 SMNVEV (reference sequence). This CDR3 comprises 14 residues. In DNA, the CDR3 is TGTGCCAGCAGTCCATCGGGACAGGGATACGAGCAGTACTTC. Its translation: CASSPSGQGYEQYF.

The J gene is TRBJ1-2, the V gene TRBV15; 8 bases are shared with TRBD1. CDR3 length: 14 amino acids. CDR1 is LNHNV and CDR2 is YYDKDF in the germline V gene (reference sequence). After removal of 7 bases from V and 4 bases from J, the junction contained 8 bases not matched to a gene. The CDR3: CATKGTGGPYGYTF. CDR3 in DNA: TGTGCCACCAAGGGGACAGGCGGGCCCTATGGCTACACCTTC.

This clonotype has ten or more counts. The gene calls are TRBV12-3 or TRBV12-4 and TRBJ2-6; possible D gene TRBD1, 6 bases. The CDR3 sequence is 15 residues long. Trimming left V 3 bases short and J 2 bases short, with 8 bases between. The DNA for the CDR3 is TGTGCCAGCAGTTTTCCAGGGGCTGGGGCCAACGTCCTGACTTTC. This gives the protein CASSFPGAGANVLTF.

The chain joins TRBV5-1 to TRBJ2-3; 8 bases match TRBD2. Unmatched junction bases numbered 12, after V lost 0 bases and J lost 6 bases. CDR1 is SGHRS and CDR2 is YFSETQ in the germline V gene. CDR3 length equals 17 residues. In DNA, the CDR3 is TGCGCCAGCAGCTTGGAAGGTGCGGGGGGCGTGAAGGATACGCAGTATTTT. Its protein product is CASSLEGAGGVKDTQYF.

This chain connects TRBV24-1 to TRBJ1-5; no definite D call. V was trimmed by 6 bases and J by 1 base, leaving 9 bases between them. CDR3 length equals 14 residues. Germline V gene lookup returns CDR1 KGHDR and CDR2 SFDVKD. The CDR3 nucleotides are TGTGCCACCAGTACCGTTGGAAGCAATCAGCCCCAGCATTTT. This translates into CATSTVGSNQPQHF.

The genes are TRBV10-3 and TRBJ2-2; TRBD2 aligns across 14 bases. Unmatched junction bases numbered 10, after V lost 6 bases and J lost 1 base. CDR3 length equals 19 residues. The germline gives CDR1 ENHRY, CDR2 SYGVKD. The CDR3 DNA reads TGTGCCATCAGCGCCCGACTAGCGGGAGGGCACCTGAACACCGGGGAGCTGTTTTTT. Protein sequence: CAISARLAGGHLNTGELFF.

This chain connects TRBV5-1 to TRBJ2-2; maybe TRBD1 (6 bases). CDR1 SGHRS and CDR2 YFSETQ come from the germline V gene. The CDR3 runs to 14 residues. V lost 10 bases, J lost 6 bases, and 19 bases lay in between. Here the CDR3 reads CASEGGNRAGELFF. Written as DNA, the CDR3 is TGCGCCTCAGAAGGGGGAAACAGGGCCGGGGAGCTGTTTTTT.

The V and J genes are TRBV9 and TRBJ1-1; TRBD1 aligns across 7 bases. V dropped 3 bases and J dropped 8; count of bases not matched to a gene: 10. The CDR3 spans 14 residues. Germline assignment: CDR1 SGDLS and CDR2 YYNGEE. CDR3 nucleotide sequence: TGTGCCAGCAGCGCGCTCTTCGACAGGGTCGAAGCTTTCTTT. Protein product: CASSALFDRVEAFF.

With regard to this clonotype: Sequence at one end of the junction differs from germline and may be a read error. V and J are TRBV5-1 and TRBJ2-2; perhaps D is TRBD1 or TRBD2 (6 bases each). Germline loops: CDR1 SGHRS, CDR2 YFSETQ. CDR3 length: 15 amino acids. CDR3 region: CAGRPPGAVTGELVF. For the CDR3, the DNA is TGCGCCGGCAGGCCCCCGGGGGCAGTCACCGGGGAGCTGGTTTTT.

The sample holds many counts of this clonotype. The CDR3 reads CASSFGLETFF. CDR3 sequence (DNA): TGTGCCAGCAGCTTTGGGCTGGAGACTTTCTTT. The chain carries TRBV5-5 and TRBJ1-1; D is uncertain. Per the germline V gene, CDR1 is SGHKS and CDR2 is YYEKEE (reference sequence). V lost 2 bases and J lost 12, with 11 bases in between. This CDR3 contains 11 residues. Combining the CDR3 with reference TRBV5-5 and TRBJ1-1 gives the whole variable domain DAGVTQSPTHLIKTRGQQVTLRCSPISGHKSVSWYQQVLGQGPQFIFQYYEKEERGRGNFPDRFSARQFPNYSSELNVNALLLGDSALYLCASSFGLETFFGQGTRLTVV.

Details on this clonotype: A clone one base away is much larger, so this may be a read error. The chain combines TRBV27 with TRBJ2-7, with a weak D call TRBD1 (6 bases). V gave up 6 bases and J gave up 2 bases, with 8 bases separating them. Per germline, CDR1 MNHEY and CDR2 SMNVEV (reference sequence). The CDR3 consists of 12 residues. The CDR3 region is CASRDSAYEQYF. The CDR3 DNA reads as TGTGCCAGCAGGGACAGTGCCTACGAGCAGTACTTC.